The 24 T cell receptor beta chains given below trace back to one sample, sequenced in a study of blood T cell repertoires in COVID-19 (dated by TCRdb to about 2020). To prepare the library, the immunoSEQ multiplex PCR assay was applied. Held by TCRdb, this immuneACCESS table contains in-frame sequences only and omits some clones. Under half of the omission traces to an unresolved V gene where checked; the cause of the rest is unknown. This sample gives 35,000 to 50,000 clones in total; over 75% of them show up just once. The ten largest account for less than 25% of the sample. The sequencing sample was made of peripheral blood. The receptor source for this set is a woman between 55 and 75 years old with acute or convalescent COVID-19.

J is TRBJ2-1 and V is TRBV2; 9 bases are a match to TRBD1. Germline V gives CDR1 SNHLY, CDR2 FYNNEI. This CDR3 has 11 amino acids. The V gene end was trimmed by 9 bases and the J gene end by 9 bases; junction bases not matched to a gene: 3. The CDR3 nucleotides read TGTGCCAGGGGGACAGGGTTTGAGCAGTTCTTC. Its translation: CARGTGFEQFF.

The rearrangement joins TRBV27 to TRBJ1-6; D is possibly TRBD1 (5 bases). Trimming pared 5 bases from V and 10 bases from J, leaving 15 bases between. The CDR3 runs to 14 residues. Germline-derived CDR1 and CDR2 are MNHEY and SMNVEV (reference sequence). This chain's CDR3 is CASSLTGGGSPLHF. The CDR3 coding sequence is TGTGCCAGCAGTCTCACCGGGGGGGGGTCACCCCTCCACTTT.

About this clone itself: The DNA is left out, because the CDR3 cannot be placed on it with certainty; the CDR3 is given as TCRdb lists it. This chain joins TRBV30 and TRBJ2-3; TRBD2 is the table's D call and was not checked against the DNA. Germline V gene sequence: CDR1 GTSNPN, CDR2 SVGIG (reference sequence). The CDR3 length equals 11 residues, ends included. The CDR3 sequence is CAWGPGNGEYF.

This clone was seen a single time. The rearrangement uses TRBV7-2 and TRBJ1-1, with D tentatively TRBD1 (6 bases). Germline V CDR1 and CDR2: SGHTA, FQGNSA. The V and J ends lost 7 bases and 1 base respectively, with 10 bases between them. The CDR3 runs 13 residues. CDR3 nucleotides: TGTGCCAGCACCCCGACAGGGAACACTGAAGCTTTCTTT. It is translated as CASTPTGNTEAFF.

V is TRBV6-1 and J is TRBJ2-7, with no clear D. The germline V gene has CDR1 MNHNS and CDR2 SASEGT. The CDR3 extends over 15 amino acids. Trimming took 3 bases from V and 3 from J, leaving 15 bases between them. CDR3 coding DNA: TGTGCCAGCAGTGAGATGGTGGCAGTCAGCTACGAGCAGTACTTC. This translates into CASSEMVAVSYEQYF.

The chain carries TRBV6-1 and TRBJ1-1, with D perhaps matching TRBD1 (5 bases). Per germline, CDR1 MNHNS and CDR2 SASEGT. The V gene lost 0 bases and the J gene lost 13 bases, with 15 bases spanning the gap. This CDR3 comprises 13 residues. Written as DNA, the CDR3 is TGTGCCAGCAGTGAAGCGCGGGAGGGGAAAGGTTTCTTT. It specifies CASSEAREGKGFF.

The rearrangement uses TRBV19 and TRBJ1-1, with a weak D call TRBD1 (5 bases). This CDR3 is built from 13 residues. Per germline, CDR1 LNHDA and CDR2 SQIVND (reference sequence). The V end lost 4 bases, the J end lost 4 bases, and 10 bases lay between the germline ends. In DNA, the CDR3 is TGTGCCAGTAGTAGCAGGGTTCGCACTGAAGCTTTCTTT. It is translated as CASSSRVRTEAFF.

CDR3 loop: CASSPLGGTGDQPQHF. Written as DNA, the CDR3 is TGTGCCAGCAGCCCTCTTGGTGGGACTGGGGATCAGCCCCAGCATTTT. This chain connects TRBV7-9 to TRBJ1-5, with a weak D call TRBD1 (5 bases). The germline CDR1 and CDR2 sequences are SEHNR and FQNEAQ (reference sequence). The CDR3 is 16 residues long. V was clipped by 5 bases and J by 5 bases, with 19 bases between them.

This clone came up a few times. The V and J genes are TRBV24-1 and TRBJ2-7; TRBD1 matches 10 bases. The CDR3 runs to 15 residues. V was pared by 4 bases and J by 6 bases, with 8 bases of the junction left unmatched. Per germline, CDR1 KGHDR and CDR2 SFDVKD. DNA for the CDR3: TGTGCCACCAGTGACTCTAGACAGGGGGCGCTCGAGCAGTACTTC. Its translation: CATSDSRQGALEQYF.

V is TRBV15 and J is TRBJ2-7, with a weak D call TRBD1 (5 bases). The CDR3 is made up of 13 amino acids. The germline V and J ends were trimmed by 3 bases and 5 bases, with 11 bases remaining between them. Germline V gene data show CDR1 as LNHNV and CDR2 as YYDKDF (reference sequence). DNA of the CDR3: TGTGCCACCAGCAGCTACGTAGGGGACGAGCAGTACTTC. Encoded protein: CATSSYVGDEQYF.

The rearrangement joins TRBV7-2 to TRBJ2-7, with TRBD2 matching over 8 bases. This CDR3 region has 15 residues. Germline V gene sequence: CDR1 SGHTA, CDR2 FQGNSA. J was trimmed by 2 bases and V by 3 bases; bases with no gene match: 6. CDR3 region: CASSFRGGFTYEQYF. CDR3 sequence (DNA): TGTGCCAGCAGCTTCCGGGGGGGATTCACCTACGAGCAGTACTTC. The full variable domain, with the rest looked up from reference TRBV7-2 and TRBJ2-7, is GAGVSQSPSNKVTEKGKDVELRCDPISGHTALYWYRQSLGQGLEFLIYFQGNSAPDKSGLPSDRFSAERTGGSVSTLTIQRTQQEDSAVYLCASSFRGGFTYEQYFGPGTRLTVT.

Only one count was recorded for this clone. The chain is built from TRBV7-9 and TRBJ2-7; 7 nucleotides line up with TRBD1. This CDR3 comprises 12 residues. Trimming took 6 bases from V and 5 from J; bases not matched to a gene: 4. Germline values: CDR1 SEHNR, CDR2 FQNEAQ (reference sequence). CDR3: CASSPQGNEQYF. The CDR3 coding sequence is TGTGCCAGCAGTCCACAGGGGAACGAGCAGTACTTC. The variable domain in full, with the rest retrieved from reference TRBV7-9 and TRBJ2-7, is DTGVSQNPRHKITKRGQNVTFRCDPISEHNRLYWYRQTLGQGPEFLTYFQNEAQLEKSRLLSDRFSAERPKGSFSTLEIQRTEQGDSAMYLCASSPQGNEQYFGPGTRLTVT.

The sample holds one count of this clone. The chain has TRBV5-1 and TRBJ2-5; D is perhaps TRBD2 (5 bases). Looked up from germline, CDR1 is SGHRS and CDR2 is YFSETQ. This CDR3 is built from 15 residues. V was shortened by 4 bases and J by 0 bases, with 13 bases between the two germline ends. The CDR3 bases are TGCGCCAGCAGCCTGGACTCCGACTACCAAGAGACCCAGTACTTC. As protein: CASSLDSDYQETQYF.

The V and J genes are TRBV6-2 or TRBV6-3 and TRBJ1-1; a weak D match, TRBD1 (5 bases). The CDR3 is made up of 14 amino acids. Germline V gene lookup returns CDR1 MNHEY and CDR2 SVGEGT. V was trimmed by 5 bases and J by 14 bases, leaving 24 bases between them. The CDR3 here is CASSTTRDGGFRFF. In DNA form, the CDR3 reads TGTGCCAGCAGTACTACCCGGGACGGGGGGTTCCGCTTCTTT.

J is TRBJ2-5 and V is TRBV5-1; 9 bases line up with TRBD2. This CDR3 is 15 amino acids long. Germline-derived CDR1 and CDR2 are SGHRS and YFSETQ. The V gene end was trimmed by 3 bases and the J gene end by 4 bases; junction bases not matched to a gene: 7. Here the CDR3 reads CASSSSGGTRETQYF. Here the CDR3 DNA reads TGCGCCAGCAGCTCCAGCGGGGGGACAAGAGAGACCCAGTACTTC.

This chain connects TRBV6-5 to TRBJ2-1, with D perhaps matching TRBD1 (5 bases). V dropped 3 bases and J dropped 3 bases, with 15 bases sitting between them. CDR3 length equals 16 residues. Per the germline V gene, CDR1 is MNHEY and CDR2 is SVGAGI. The CDR3 protein is CASSYEGSGLYNEQFF. The CDR3 region has the DNA TGTGCCAGCAGTTATGAAGGGTCAGGGCTCTACAATGAGCAGTTCTTC.

This chain joins TRBV19 and TRBJ2-7, with D hard to call. V lost 7 bases and J lost 6, with 25 bases in between. Per the germline V gene, CDR1 is LNHDA and CDR2 is SQIVND (reference sequence). This CDR3 region has 16 residues. CDR3 loop: CASTLTSATDRVEQYF. In DNA form, the CDR3 reads TGTGCCAGTACCCTGACTTCGGCGACCGACCGGGTCGAGCAGTACTTC.

CDR3 sequence (DNA): TGCGCCAGCAGCTTGTATGGACTAGCGGGGGCCACAGATACGCAGTATTTT. It codes for CASSLYGLAGATDTQYF. The gene calls are TRBV5-1 and TRBJ2-3; 13 bases align to TRBD2. J lost 2 bases, V lost 1 base, and 4 bases had no gene match. The CDR3 length is 17 residues. Germline V gene data show CDR1 as SGHRS and CDR2 as YFSETQ.

This clone was seen just once. The chain couples TRBV7-8 to TRBJ2-2, with TRBD1 identical over 9 bases. The CDR3 has 17 residues. J lost 1 base, V lost 4 bases, and 7 bases had no gene match. Germline V gene data show CDR1 as SGHVS and CDR2 as FQNEAQ. DNA of the CDR3: TGTGCCAGCAGCTCCAAATGGGGACAGGGGAACACCGGGGAGCTGTTTTTT. It translates to CASSSKWGQGNTGELFF.

This clone was found once. The chain is built from TRBV2 and TRBJ1-4; TRBD1 agrees at 9 bases. CDR3 length: 14 residues. Germline V gene data show CDR1 as SNHLY and CDR2 as FYNNEI. Trimming cost V 4 bases and J 7 bases; bases outside gene matches: 4. CDR3 residues: CASSGTGESEKLFF. The CDR3 region has the DNA TGTGCCAGCAGTGGGACAGGGGAGAGTGAAAAACTGTTTTTT.

The CDR3 protein is CASGPLAGEGGEQFF. The CDR3, as DNA: TGTGCCAGCGGTCCGCTAGCGGGGGAGGGGGGAGAGCAGTTCTTC. The V gene is TRBV2, the J gene TRBJ2-1; the match to TRBD2 covers 10 bases. This CDR3 is built from 15 residues. The V and J ends lost 8 bases and 10 bases, in that order; junction bases with no gene match: 14. Germline V gives CDR1 SNHLY, CDR2 FYNNEI.

The chain links TRBV19 to TRBJ1-3; no firm D call. Germline loops: CDR1 LNHDA, CDR2 SQIVND (reference sequence). This CDR3 contains 14 residues. V was cut by 7 bases and J by 0 bases, with 10 bases left in between. CDR3 in amino acids: CASIRTSSGNTIYF. The CDR3 DNA is TGTGCCAGTATCCGAACTAGCTCTGGAAACACCATATATTTT.

This rearrangement joins TRBV6-6 to TRBJ2-3; D call uncertain. Germline assignment: CDR1 MNHNY and CDR2 SVGAGI (reference sequence). This CDR3 spans 13 amino acids. V was cut by 5 bases and J by 0 bases, with 6 bases left in between. The DNA for the CDR3 is TGTGCCAGCAGTGATACTAGCACAGATACGCAGTATTTT. Protein sequence: CASSDTSTDTQYF.

The rearrangement uses TRBV24-1 and TRBJ1-4; D call uncertain. CDR3 length: 12 residues. The V end was cut by 4 bases, the J end by 6 bases, with 5 bases between. Germline V gene lookup returns CDR1 KGHDR and CDR2 SFDVKD. The CDR3 coding sequence is TGTGCCACCAGTGACAGTGATGAAAAACTGTTTTTT. Translated: CATSDSDEKLFF.